These 21 T cell receptor beta chains share one sample of origin, sequenced in a study of blood T cell repertoires in COVID-19. Some clones are missing from TCRdb's copy, which holds only in-frame ones; the method was immunoSEQ multiplex PCR. Here the sample spans 150,000 to 200,000 clones, around 87% being singletons. Input material: peripheral blood. The receptors were gathered from a man aged 18 to 35 with acute or convalescent COVID-19.

This sequence joins TRBV2 and TRBJ1-1; maybe TRBD1 (5 bases). Germline CDR1 reads SNHLY; CDR2 reads FYNNEI. Trimming took 6 bases from V and 6 from J, leaving 17 bases between them. The CDR3 consists of 14 residues. DNA for the CDR3: TGTGCCAGCAGCCAACAGGCGCCGGGGGCTGAAGCTTTCTTT. This translates into CASSQQAPGAEAFF.

CDR3 nucleotide sequence: TGCGCCAGCAGCCCCCCCAATGGAAACACCATATATTTT. Translated: CASSPPNGNTIYF. The V call is TRBV5-1, the J call TRBJ1-3, with unresolved D. The V end was cut by 4 bases, the J end by 3 bases, with 8 bases between. The germline V gene encodes CDR1 SGHRS and CDR2 YFSETQ. This CDR3 has 13 amino acids. The whole variable domain, filled in from reference TRBV5-1 and TRBJ1-3, reads KAGVTQTPRYLIKTRGQQVTLSCSPISGHRSVSWYQQTPGQGLQFLFEYFSETQRNKGNFPGRFSGRQFSNSRSEMNVSTLELGDSALYLCASSPPNGNTIYFGEGSWLTVV.

V and J are TRBV2 and TRBJ2-7, with D uncertain. V was shortened by 1 base and J by 3 bases, with 4 bases between the two germline ends. Germline-derived CDR1 and CDR2 are SNHLY and FYNNEI. The length of the CDR3 is 12 residues. The CDR3 is CASSEDFYEQYV. CDR3 DNA: TGTGCCAGCAGTGAAGACTTCTACGAGCAGTACGTC.

The chain uses TRBV15 and TRBJ2-2, with 8 bases fitting TRBD2. The CDR3 sequence is 16 residues long. Germline V gene data show CDR1 as LNHNV and CDR2 as YYDKDF (reference sequence). The ends lost 3 bases at V and 8 bases at J; junction bases unmatched: 11. CDR3: CATSRTEVAGSGELFF. CDR3 sequence (DNA): TGTGCCACCAGCAGGACGGAGGTAGCGGGGTCTGGGGAGCTGTTTTTT.

V is TRBV9 and J is TRBJ1-2, with 10 bases aligning to TRBD1. The CDR3 loop spans 14 amino acids. Germline trimming cut 6 bases from V and 5 bases from J; bases unmatched to any gene: 7. CDR1 SGDLS and CDR2 YYNGEE come from the germline V gene. CDR3 residues: CASTVGQGTYGYTF. DNA of the CDR3: TGTGCCAGCACCGTGGGACAGGGGACGTATGGCTACACCTTC.

This chain links TRBV7-9 with TRBJ1-5; the D gene is possibly TRBD1 (6 bases). Between the trimmed V and J ends, which lost 6 bases and 6 bases, there was a span of 24 bases. The CDR3 has 17 residues. The germline gives CDR1 SEHNR, CDR2 FQNEAQ (reference sequence). Here the CDR3 reads CASSLSQGRRESQPQHF. The CDR3 DNA sequence: TGTGCCAGCAGTTTAAGTCAGGGGAGACGGGAAAGTCAGCCCCAGCATTTT. The full variable domain, completed using reference TRBV7-9 and TRBJ1-5, is DTGVSQNPRHKITKRGQNVTFRCDPISEHNRLYWYRQTLGQGPEFLTYFQNEAQLEKSRLLSDRFSAERPKGSFSTLEIQRTEQGDSAMYLCASSLSQGRRESQPQHFGDGTRLSIL.

This rearrangement joins TRBV3-1 (or the pseudogene TRBV3-2) to TRBJ2-3; D not certain. CDR1 is LGHDT, CDR2 YNNKEL, per germline (reference sequence). Between the trimmed V and J ends, which lost 3 bases and 5 bases, there was a span of 15 bases. The CDR3 length is 15 residues. The CDR3 DNA is TGTGCCAGCAGCCACTTTAACCGAGAAAAAGATACGCAGTATTTT. As protein: CASSHFNREKDTQYF.

This chain joins TRBV5-1 and TRBJ1-1, with D possibly matching TRBD1 (5 bases). CDR3 size: 15 residues. Trimming left V 2 bases short and J 4 bases short, with 15 bases between. Germline V gives CDR1 SGHRS, CDR2 YFSETQ. CDR3 sequence (DNA): TGCGCCAGCAGCTTCGACTCCGCGGGGGGCACTGAAGCTTTCTTT. Encoded protein: CASSFDSAGGTEAFF.

This rearrangement joins TRBV23-1 to TRBJ1-2; TRBD1 agrees at 8 bases. TRBV23-1 is an open reading frame whose function is uncertain. This CDR3 comprises 16 residues. V was pared by 4 bases and J by 3 bases, with 10 bases of the junction left unmatched. The DNA for the CDR3 is TGCGCCAGCAGTCCTATCCCGGACAGGGACGACTATGGCTACACCTTC. Amino acid sequence: CASSPIPDRDDYGYTF.

This clone was detected only once. The genes are TRBV5-4 and TRBJ1-2; D uncertain. V dropped 2 bases and J dropped 8 bases, with 7 bases sitting between them. CDR3 length: 11 residues. From germline, CDR1 is SGHNT and CDR2 YYREEE (reference sequence). CDR3 region: CASSLESGYTF. The CDR3 coding sequence is TGTGCCAGCAGCTTAGAGTCAGGCTACACCTTC.

The chain links TRBV30 to TRBJ1-3; D gene unclear. V lost 2 bases, J lost 7 bases, and 15 bases lay in between. The CDR3 has 14 residues. Germline V gene data show CDR1 as GTSNPN and CDR2 as SVGIG (reference sequence). CDR3: CAWSMAGPANTIYF. The CDR3 region has the DNA TGTGCCTGGAGTATGGCAGGCCCTGCGAACACCATATATTTT.

This clone was counted a few times. The genes are TRBV5-1 and TRBJ1-1, with unresolved D. The CDR3 has 14 amino acids. The V end lost 4 bases, the J end lost 4 bases, and 14 bases lay between the germline ends. In germline, CDR1 is SGHRS, CDR2 YFSETQ. As DNA, the CDR3 is TGCGCCAGCAGCCCCCCGGGTCCAATCACTGAAGCTTTCTTT. Residues: CASSPPGPITEAFF. Combining the CDR3 with reference TRBV5-1 and TRBJ1-1 gives the whole variable domain KAGVTQTPRYLIKTRGQQVTLSCSPISGHRSVSWYQQTPGQGLQFLFEYFSETQRNKGNFPGRFSGRQFSNSRSEMNVSTLELGDSALYLCASSPPGPITEAFFGQGTRLTVV.

This chain joins TRBV10-2 and TRBJ1-1, with TRBD1 matching over 8 bases. The CDR3 is 13 residues long. The V gene's germline CDR1 is WSHSY and CDR2 SAAADI. J gave up 7 bases and V 6 bases, and 7 bases lay outside the gene matches. CDR3 loop: CASSGTGGIEAFF. The CDR3 DNA is TGCGCCAGCAGCGGAACAGGGGGTATTGAAGCTTTCTTT.

The V and J genes are TRBV11-2 and TRBJ2-2; 7 nucleotides agree with TRBD1. Germline V lookup: CDR1 SGHAT, CDR2 FQNNGV. The J segment lost 4 bases and the V segment lost 6 bases, leaving 8 bases of the junction unmatched. The CDR3 consists of 15 residues. Here the CDR3 DNA reads TGTGCCAGCAGAAATCCAGGGGGACGCACCGGGGAGCTGTTTTTT. Translated, it gives CASRNPGGRTGELFF.

This sequence joins TRBV2 and TRBJ1-6; D not resolved. The CDR3 covers 13 residues. V was pared by 7 bases and J by 2 bases, with 6 bases between. Germline CDR1 and CDR2: SNHLY and FYNNEI. The DNA of the CDR3 is TGTGCCAGCAAGGAGGCCTATAATTCACCCCTCCACTTT. Translation: CASKEAYNSPLHF.

This clone appeared once. The rearrangement links TRBV19 to TRBJ1-5; no definite D call. Between the trimmed V and J ends, which lost 1 base and 5 bases, there was a span of 12 bases. The CDR3 spans 15 residues. Germline CDR1 is LNHDA and CDR2 is SQIVND (reference sequence). The CDR3 coding sequence is TGTGCCAGTAGTATAGCAGGTTGGGGAGATCAGCCCCAGCATTTT. Translated, it gives CASSIAGWGDQPQHF.

The chain links TRBV4-2 to TRBJ1-1; D gene uncertain. The CDR3 length is 14 residues. Germline-derived CDR1 and CDR2 are LGHNA and YNFKEQ. Trimming removed 4 bases at V and 1 base at J, with 10 bases between. This CDR3 is CASSRSTANTEAFF. In nucleotides, the CDR3 is TGTGCCAGCAGCCGTTCTACAGCGAACACTGAAGCTTTCTTT.

The rearrangement links TRBV9 to TRBJ1-1; the D gene is possibly TRBD1 (5 bases). The CDR3 sequence is 15 residues long. The ends were cut back, 0 bases at V and 0 bases at J, with 9 bases in the middle. Germline values: CDR1 SGDLS, CDR2 YYNGEE. The CDR3 protein is CASSVGGGVNTEAFF. DNA for the CDR3: TGTGCCAGCAGCGTAGGTGGAGGGGTGAACACTGAAGCTTTCTTT. The full variable domain, rest sourced from reference TRBV9 and TRBJ1-1, is DSGVTQTPKHLITATGQRVTLRCSPRSGDLSVYWYQQSLDQGLQFLIQYYNGEERAKGNILERFSAQQFPDLHSELNLSSLELGDSALYFCASSVGGGVNTEAFFGQGTRLTVV.

This sequence joins TRBV5-4 and TRBJ2-1; tentative D call: TRBD2 (5 bases). The V gene's germline CDR1 is SGHNT and CDR2 YYREEE (reference sequence). The V gene lost 1 base and the J gene lost 9 bases, with 17 bases spanning the gap. This CDR3 region has 15 residues. CDR3: CASSLPPGSDPEQFF. CDR3 DNA sequence: TGTGCCAGCAGCTTGCCCCCGGGGAGCGACCCTGAGCAGTTCTTC.

The chain employs TRBV29-1 and TRBJ2-1, with D perhaps TRBD1 (6 bases). Between the trimmed V and J ends, which lost 3 bases and 10 bases, there was a span of 19 bases. The CDR3 is made up of 14 amino acids. Germline-derived CDR1 and CDR2 are SQVTM and ANQGSEA. CDR3 loop: CSVDRAGDLLEQFF. CDR3 nucleotides: TGCAGCGTTGATAGGGCAGGGGATCTCCTCGAGCAGTTCTTC.

This clone is a singleton in its sample. The chain combines TRBV5-1 with TRBJ2-2; 11 nucleotides agree with TRBD1. The V and J ends lost 4 bases and 4 bases, in that order; junction bases with no gene match: 6. The CDR3 spans 16 residues. Germline V lookup: CDR1 SGHRS, CDR2 YFSETQ. CDR3 nucleotide sequence: TGCGCCAGCAGCACTGGACAGGGGGCGCCCACCGGGGAGCTGTTTTTT. It specifies CASSTGQGAPTGELFF.